Listed here are 32 T cell receptor beta chains from one sample, sequenced in a study of regulatory T cells in long-lasting Graves disease. Time point in this sample: persistent/refractory GD, antithyroid drugs over 5 years with positive TRAb. Following extraction of RNA from PBMCs, that RNA was used to make the TCR library. Library construction for TCR beta used iRepertoire HTBI primers and Arm-PCR of CDR3 regions. TCRdb redid the calling of the multiplex PCR reads with MiXCR, one entry per CDR3 protein. The sample yields a few hundred thousand distinct CDR3 sequences, 21% seen once. The input for sequencing was peripheral blood mononuclear cells (PBMCs), taken when the disease was refractory, from a patient treated with antithyroid drugs. The receptors were gathered from a female donor with Graves disease.

This clonotype was seen repeatedly, ten times or more. The chain combines TRBV28 with TRBJ1-5; D gene unclear. The V gene's germline CDR1 is MDHEN and CDR2 SYDVKM. The CDR3 has 12 residues. V lost 6 bases to trimming and J lost 4 bases, with 7 bases between them. The CDR3 DNA reads TGTGCCAGCAGGATAGAGAATCAGCCCCAGCATTTT. Translation: CASRIENQPQHF. The whole variable domain, remainder taken from reference TRBV28 and TRBJ1-5, is DVKVTQSSRYLVKRTGEKVFLECVQDMDHENMFWYRQDPGLGLRLIYFSYDVKMKEKGDIPEGYSVSREKKERFSLILESASTNQTSMYLCASRIENQPQHFGDGTRLSIL.

The sample holds many counts of this clonotype. The genes are TRBV6-1 and TRBJ2-7; perhaps TRBD2 as D (6 bases). From germline, CDR1 is MNHNS and CDR2 SASEGT. Trimming pared 6 bases from V and 5 bases from J, leaving 17 bases between. This CDR3 is built from 14 residues. CDR3 in DNA: TGTGCCAGCAGCATTGGGGCGGGACGAGACGAGCAGTACTTC. As protein: CASSIGAGRDEQYF.

This clonotype was recorded many times. This CDR3 is CASSLRTSASEQFF. The CDR3 bases are TGTGCCAGCAGCCTGAGGACTAGCGCCAGTGAGCAGTTCTTC. The rearrangement joins TRBV11-2 to TRBJ2-1; 9 bases map to TRBD2. The CDR3 contains 14 residues. V dropped 5 bases and J dropped 9; count of bases not matched to a gene: 8. CDR1 SGHAT and CDR2 FQNNGV come from the germline V gene.

This clonotype showed up many times. V and J are TRBV28 and TRBJ1-2; 7 bases agree with TRBD1. Trimming at V came to 5 bases and at J to 5 bases, leaving 8 bases not matched to a gene. The CDR3 covers 14 residues. Germline V gene data show CDR1 as MDHEN and CDR2 as SYDVKM. CDR3 region: CASSIGQARYGYTF. For the CDR3, the DNA is TGTGCCAGCAGTATAGGACAGGCCCGGTATGGCTACACCTTC.

The genes are TRBV18 and TRBJ2-7, with TRBD1 matching 8 bases. Germline V CDR1 and CDR2: KGHSH, LQKENI. Trimming took 6 bases from V and 5 from J; bases not matched to a gene: 15. There are 16 residues in the CDR3. In nucleotides, the CDR3 is TGTGCCAGCTCTCAAAACCAGGGGGCCTTATCGGACGAGCAGTACTTC. Translating gives CASSQNQGALSDEQYF.

J is TRBJ1-2 and V is TRBV6-2 or TRBV6-3; 11 nucleotides match TRBD1. Germline V gene data show CDR1 as MNHEY and CDR2 as SVGEGT. The V and J ends lost 6 bases and 3 bases, in that order; junction bases with no gene match: 6. The CDR3 is 15 amino acids. The CDR3 region has the DNA TGTGCCAGCAGGGGACAGGGACAGGGGGACTATGGCTACACCTTC. Amino acids: CASRGQGQGDYGYTF.

This clonotype came up once. A read error may explain this, as a much larger clone is one base away. The rearrangement links TRBV28 to TRBJ2-7; TRBD2 aligns across 11 bases. Germline V gene lookup returns CDR1 MDHEN and CDR2 SYDVKM. This CDR3 contains 17 residues. Losses at the gene ends were 4 bases for V and 0 bases for J; bases not matched to a gene: 8. The CDR3 DNA reads as TGTGCCAGCAGTTCCGGGACTAGCGGAGGTAGCTCCTACGAGCAGTACTTC. Translating it yields CASSSGTSGGSSYEQYF.

There are many counts of this clonotype. The rearrangement links TRBV2 to TRBJ2-7; D is perhaps TRBD2 (6 bases). This CDR3 comprises 16 residues. V was clipped by 5 bases and J by 8 bases, with 25 bases between them. Germline CDR1 and CDR2: SNHLY and FYNNEI. The CDR3 DNA follows: TGTGCCAGCAGTTTCCTCGGGGCTTCCTCGGGGGAGAAGCAGTACTTC. Amino acids: CASSFLGASSGEKQYF.

This clonotype was seen a handful of times. This sequence joins TRBV7-9 and TRBJ2-7, with 13 bases aligning to TRBD2. Trimming cost V 4 bases and J 3 bases; bases outside gene matches: 6. The length of the CDR3 is 16 residues. CDR1 and CDR2 (germline): SEHNR, FQNEAQ (reference sequence). The CDR3 here is CASSSGLAGVYYEQYF. The CDR3 DNA follows: TGTGCCAGCAGCTCCGGACTAGCGGGAGTTTACTACGAGCAGTACTTC. The entire variable domain, with the rest obtained from reference TRBV7-9 and TRBJ2-7, is as follows: DTGVSQNPRHKITKRGQNVTFRCDPISEHNRLYWYRQTLGQGPEFLTYFQNEAQLEKSRLLSDRFSAERPKGSFSTLEIQRTEQGDSAMYLCASSSGLAGVYYEQYFGPGTRLTVT.

Many counts were recorded for this clonotype. The chain carries TRBV6-2 or TRBV6-3 and TRBJ2-7; 7 nucleotides agree with TRBD2. The V and J ends lost 0 bases and 4 bases, in that order; junction bases with no gene match: 3. The germline V gene encodes CDR1 MNHEY and CDR2 SVGEGT. The CDR3 has 14 amino acids. The CDR3 sequence is CASSYSRGNYEQYF. As DNA, the CDR3 is TGTGCCAGCAGTTACTCGCGGGGGAATTACGAGCAGTACTTC.

Note on this clonotype: A much larger clonotype is one base distant, so this may be a read error. The chain has TRBV28 and TRBJ2-7, with 13 nucleotides matching TRBD2. Germline V CDR1 and CDR2: MDHEN, SYDVKM. The CDR3 extends over 16 amino acids. Unmatched junction bases numbered 11, after V lost 5 bases and J lost 7 bases. Here the CDR3 reads CASSHTSGRVSNEQYF. As DNA, the CDR3 is TGTGCCAGCAGTCACACTAGCGGGAGGGTTTCCAATGAGCAGTACTTC.

Concerning this clonotype itself: This may stem from a read error, because a much larger clone lies one nucleotide away. This sequence joins TRBV7-8 and TRBJ2-7; 7 bases line up with TRBD1. CDR1 and CDR2 from the germline V gene are SGHVS and FQNEAQ. CDR3 length: 14 amino acids. Unmatched junction bases numbered 8, after V lost 5 bases and J lost 4 bases. The CDR3: CASSIHRDSYEQYF. CDR3 bases: TGTGCCAGCAGCATACACCGGGACAGTTACGAGCAGTACTTC.

In this sample, this clonotype turned up many times. The chain links TRBV20-1 to TRBJ1-1, with a weak D call TRBD1 (5 bases). This CDR3 region has 11 residues. Trimming cost V 6 bases and J 7 bases, with 12 bases left between them. The germline V gene encodes CDR1 DFQATT and CDR2 SNEGSKA (reference sequence). Here the CDR3 DNA reads TGCAGTGCCCTCAGGGACGGTGAAGCTTTCTTT. It is translated as CSALRDGEAFF.

This clonotype was seen a handful of times. The chain combines TRBV7-8 with TRBJ2-3; 14 bases line up with TRBD2. The germline V gene has CDR1 SGHVS and CDR2 FQNEAQ. The CDR3 is 16 residues long. V lost 4 bases and J lost 6; bases outside the gene matches: 6. Written as DNA, the CDR3 is TGTGCCAGCAGCTCGGGACTAGCGGGAGTCGTGGATACGCAGTATTTT. Translation: CASSSGLAGVVDTQYF.

This clonotype has ten or more counts. The V gene is TRBV12-3 or TRBV12-4, the J gene TRBJ1-5; D is possibly TRBD1 (6 bases). The V end was cut by 5 bases, the J end by 3 bases, with 8 bases between. The CDR3 loop spans 13 amino acids. The CDR3 nucleotides read TGTGCCAGCAGTCTGGGACACAATCAGCCCCAGCATTTT. It specifies CASSLGHNQPQHF.

The DNA for the CDR3 is TGTGCCACGTCTAGCATCCGAGGCGAGCAGTACTTC. Its translation: CATSSIRGEQYF. The chain combines TRBV10-3 with TRBJ2-7; perhaps TRBD2 as D (5 bases). Trimming removed 10 bases from V and 6 bases from J, with 16 bases in between. Germline CDR1 and CDR2: ENHRY and SYGVKD. The CDR3 loop spans 12 amino acids.

This clonotype occurred many times. This chain connects TRBV11-2 to TRBJ2-7; D not resolved. This CDR3 has 15 amino acids. V lost 0 bases and J lost 2, with 11 bases in between. The germline V gene encodes CDR1 SGHAT and CDR2 FQNNGV. The CDR3 region has the DNA TGTGCCAGCAGCTTAGATTGGCTACCGACCTACGAGCAGTACTTC. As protein: CASSLDWLPTYEQYF.

This clonotype occurred many times. The genes are TRBV5-1 and TRBJ2-2; possibly TRBD1 or TRBD2 for D (5 bases each). There are 16 residues in the CDR3. V was cut by 0 bases and J by 1 base, with 10 bases left in between. Germline CDR1 reads SGHRS; CDR2 reads YFSETQ. The CDR3 here is CASSLGGPVNTGELFF. DNA for the CDR3: TGCGCCAGCAGCTTGGGGGGACCGGTGAACACCGGGGAGCTGTTTTTT.

This clonotype was counted ten times or more. J is TRBJ2-5 and V is TRBV7-8; 7 positions agree with TRBD1. V was pared by 5 bases and J by 2 bases, with 5 bases of the junction left unmatched. CDR3 size: 14 residues. Germline lookup yields CDR1 SGHVS and CDR2 FQNEAQ. CDR3 protein: CASSHYRGQETQYF. The CDR3 region has the DNA TGTGCCAGCAGCCACTACAGGGGACAAGAGACCCAGTACTTC.

This clonotype came up many times. The gene calls are TRBV30 and TRBJ1-2, with D hard to call. The germline CDR1 and CDR2 sequences are GTSNPN and SVGIG (reference sequence). The V and J ends lost 0 bases and 4 bases respectively, with 6 bases between them. This CDR3 contains 12 residues. CDR3: CAWSVGFYGYTF. The CDR3 DNA is TGTGCCTGGAGTGTGGGGTTCTATGGCTACACCTTC. The entire variable domain, with the rest obtained from reference TRBV30 and TRBJ1-2, is as follows: SQTIHQWPATLVQPVGSPLSLECTVEGTSNPNLYWYRQAAGRGLQLLFYSVGIGQISSEVPQNLSASRPQDRQFILSSKKLLLSDSGFYLCAWSVGFYGYTFGSGTRLTVV.

This chain links TRBV28 with TRBJ2-7; 13 nucleotides align to TRBD2. CDR1 and CDR2 (germline): MDHEN, SYDVKM. The CDR3 sequence is 17 residues long. The junction had 13 bases not matched to a gene; V was cut back by 7 bases and J by 4 bases. CDR3 loop: CASTKGTEGLAGYEQYF. In DNA form, the CDR3 reads TGTGCCAGCACCAAGGGGACGGAGGGACTAGCGGGATACGAGCAGTACTTC.

The rearrangement links TRBV20-1 to TRBJ1-6; TRBD1 matches 7 bases. The V and J ends lost 1 base and 7 bases, in that order; junction bases with no gene match: 1. Per germline, CDR1 DFQATT and CDR2 SNEGSKA (reference sequence). The CDR3 spans 13 residues. CDR3 DNA sequence: TGCAGTGCTAGAGCGGGACAGAATTCACCCCTCCACTTT. It encodes CSARAGQNSPLHF.

At least ten counts were recorded for this clonotype. The rearrangement links TRBV5-1 to TRBJ1-2, with unresolved D. This CDR3 is 15 amino acids long. Germline V gene sequence: CDR1 SGHRS, CDR2 YFSETQ. V lost 1 base and J lost 0, with 10 bases in between. The CDR3, as DNA: TGCGCCAGCAGCTTGTACGACCGATCTAACTATGGCTACACCTTC. Protein: CASSLYDRSNYGYTF.

This clonotype showed up many times. The J gene is TRBJ2-7, the V gene TRBV11-2, with TRBD2 identical over 8 bases. V lost 6 bases and J lost 1; bases outside the gene matches: 5. Germline CDR1 SGHAT, CDR2 FQNNGV. This CDR3 is 14 amino acids long. CDR3 sequence: CASSSVAGSYEQYF. In DNA, the CDR3 is TGTGCCAGCAGTTCGGTAGCGGGGTCCTACGAGCAGTACTTC.

V and J are TRBV12-5 and TRBJ2-2, with TRBD2 matching 7 bases. CDR1 LGHNT and CDR2 FRNRAP come from the germline V gene. Trimming cost V 5 bases and J 4 bases; bases outside gene matches: 4. This CDR3 is built from 14 residues. CDR3 protein: CASGPGGGTGELFF. CDR3 bases: TGTGCTAGTGGTCCAGGCGGGGGCACCGGGGAGCTGTTTTTT. Based on the CDR3 plus reference TRBV12-5 and TRBJ2-2, the full variable domain is DARVTQTPRHKVTEMGQEVTMRCQPILGHNTVFWYRQTMMQGLELLAYFRNRAPLDDSGMPKDRFSAEMPDATLATLKIQPSEPRDSAVYFCASGPGGGTGELFFGEGSRLTVL.

This clonotype was seen only a few times. As DNA, the CDR3 is TGTGCCAGCGTATCTCCATCTAGCACAGATACGCAGTATTTT. Protein product: CASVSPSSTDTQYF. The chain combines TRBV28 with TRBJ2-3; D is ambiguous. The CDR3 totals 14 residues. CDR1 and CDR2 from the germline V gene are MDHEN and SYDVKM. V was shortened by 8 bases and J by 0 bases, with 12 bases between the two germline ends.

This clonotype was seen at least ten times. The chain combines TRBV7-8 with TRBJ2-7; TRBD1 matches at 7 bases. Germline V gene data show CDR1 as SGHVS and CDR2 as FQNEAQ. V dropped 5 bases and J dropped 5; count of bases not matched to a gene: 9. CDR3 length equals 14 residues. The DNA for the CDR3 is TGTGCCAGCAGCCCACAGACAGGGTCCCACGAGCAGTACTTC. Protein: CASSPQTGSHEQYF.

The rearrangement joins TRBV20-1 to TRBJ2-7; D assignment may be TRBD1 or TRBD2 (5 bases each). This CDR3 has 15 amino acids. Germline assignment: CDR1 DFQATT and CDR2 SNEGSKA (reference sequence). Between the trimmed V and J ends, which lost 5 bases and 1 base, there was a span of 18 bases. The CDR3: CSALGSGRASYEQYF. CDR3 DNA: TGCAGTGCTCTAGGGTCGGGACGGGCATCCTACGAGCAGTACTTC.

This clonotype was found many times. The genes are TRBV2 and TRBJ2-2; D is ambiguous. Deletions cut 4 bases from V and 3 bases from J, with 12 bases between. The germline gives CDR1 SNHLY, CDR2 FYNNEI. The CDR3 consists of 15 residues. CDR3 nucleotides: TGTGCCAGCAGTGCCCTGGCGGAGTACACCGGGGAGCTGTTTTTT. This gives the protein CASSALAEYTGELFF. Combining the CDR3 with reference TRBV2 and TRBJ2-2 gives the whole variable domain EPEVTQTPSHQVTQMGQEVILRCVPISNHLYFYWYRQILGQKVEFLVSFYNNEISEKSEIFDDQFSVERPDGSNFTLKIRSTKLEDSAMYFCASSALAEYTGELFFGEGSRLTVL.

V usage is TRBV12-3 or TRBV12-4 and J usage is TRBJ2-2, with D tentatively TRBD1 or TRBD2 (6 bases each). Trimming stripped 2 bases from V and 6 bases from J, with 22 bases between. The CDR3 runs to 18 residues. The CDR3 DNA reads TGTGCCAGCAGTTTAATAAAAAAATGGGGGGCCAACGCCGGGGAGCTGTTTTTT. Protein product: CASSLIKKWGANAGELFF.

A few counts support this clonotype. This chain joins TRBV30 and TRBJ2-7; the D call may be TRBD1 or TRBD2 (5 bases each). V lost 0 bases to trimming and J lost 6 bases, with 12 bases between them. The germline V gene encodes CDR1 GTSNPN and CDR2 SVGIG (reference sequence). The CDR3 length is 13 residues. The CDR3 reads CAWSVISGTEQYF. CDR3 DNA sequence: TGTGCCTGGAGTGTCATATCTGGGACCGAGCAGTACTTC.

Points on this clonotype: A much larger clonotype is one base distant, so this may be a read error. The chain uses TRBV20-1 and TRBJ2-7; no clear D gene. Germline loops: CDR1 DFQATT, CDR2 SNEGSKA (reference sequence). The CDR3 is 13 residues long. The V gene lost 6 bases and the J gene lost 7 bases, with 19 bases spanning the gap. The CDR3 bases are TGCAGTGCCACCGATGCCGAGGTAGGGGAGCAGTACTTC. Translated, it gives CSATDAEVGEQYF.